These 15 T cell receptor beta chains were all obtained from the same sample, sequenced in a study of neurological immune-mediated disorders. TCRdb ran MiXCR on the 5' RACE reads and lists one entry per CDR3 protein. The table lists some 27,000 distinct CDR3 sequences, 6.6% of them singletons. Input material: PBMCs. Receptor source: a woman aged 50 to 60 in good health.

This clonotype was observed at least ten times. This chain connects TRBV20-1 to TRBJ2-1; TRBD2 agrees at 8 bases. The CDR3 extends over 15 amino acids. Germline-derived CDR1 and CDR2 are DFQATT and SNEGSKA (reference sequence). V shed 0 bases and J 9 bases; nucleotides not matched to a gene: 10. This chain's CDR3 is CSAREGTRRGAEQFF. Here the CDR3 DNA reads TGCAGTGCTAGAGAAGGGACTAGGCGGGGTGCTGAGCAGTTCTTC.

This clonotype appeared many times. This rearrangement joins TRBV20-1 to TRBJ1-1; tentatively, D is TRBD1 (5 bases). Looked up from germline, CDR1 is DFQATT and CDR2 is SNEGSKA (reference sequence). There are 14 residues in the CDR3. The ends were cut back, 3 bases at V and 0 bases at J, with 11 bases in the middle. CDR3: CSASRQSMNTEAFF. CDR3 DNA sequence: TGCAGTGCTAGCCGACAGAGCATGAACACTGAAGCTTTCTTT.

This clonotype showed up just a few times. The genes are TRBV12-3 or TRBV12-4 and TRBJ2-3; 10 bases match TRBD1. CDR3 length: 15 amino acids. Unmatched junction bases numbered 6, after V lost 9 bases and J lost 0 bases. CDR3 sequence: CASNDRGPSTDTQYF. As DNA, the CDR3 is TGTGCCAGTAACGACAGGGGGCCAAGCACAGATACGCAGTATTTT.

The table lists this clonotype with many counts. The V and J genes are TRBV24-1 and TRBJ2-2; D unresolved. The V and J ends lost 0 bases and 1 base respectively, with 5 bases between them. The CDR3 is 15 amino acids. The V gene's germline CDR1 is KGHDR and CDR2 SFDVKD. CDR3 residues: CATSDLMGNTGELFF. CDR3 coding DNA: TGTGCCACCAGTGATTTGATGGGGAACACCGGGGAGCTGTTTTTT.

In its sample, this clonotype was seen many times. This chain links TRBV7-2 with TRBJ2-2, with TRBD1 matching 7 bases. The CDR3 loop spans 15 amino acids. Looked up from germline, CDR1 is SGHTA and CDR2 is FQGNSA. The junction had 5 bases not matched to a gene; V was cut back by 2 bases and J by 5 bases. The CDR3 coding sequence is TGTGCCAGCAGCTTACAGGGACAGTTTACCGGGGAGCTGTTTTTT. Translated: CASSLQGQFTGELFF.

This clonotype was recorded many times. The chain links TRBV27 to TRBJ1-2; D not resolved. V was cut by 4 bases and J by 3 bases, with 18 bases left in between. CDR3 length: 16 amino acids. Germline V gene sequence: CDR1 MNHEY, CDR2 SMNVEV (reference sequence). The CDR3 DNA is TGTGCCAGCAGTTCACGGAACTCCCCGCCCCACTATGGCTACACCTTC. Translating it yields CASSSRNSPPHYGYTF.

In this sample, this clonotype turned up many times. The rearrangement uses TRBV7-2 and TRBJ2-7; a possible D gene is TRBD2 (6 bases). This CDR3 is built from 15 residues. Trimming took 5 bases from V and 3 from J, leaving 17 bases between them. The V gene's germline CDR1 is SGHTA and CDR2 FQGNSA. CDR3 nucleotide sequence: TGTGCCAGCAGCCTCGTCCAAGGCGGGATCTACGAGCAGTACTTC. This gives the protein CASSLVQGGIYEQYF. Drawing the rest from reference TRBV7-2 and TRBJ2-7, the complete variable domain is GAGVSQSPSNKVTEKGKDVELRCDPISGHTALYWYRQSLGQGLEFLIYFQGNSAPDKSGLPSDRFSAERTGGSVSTLTIQRTQQEDSAVYLCASSLVQGGIYEQYFGPGTRLTVT.

The chain combines TRBV2 with TRBJ2-7; either TRBD1 or TRBD2 may supply D (5 bases each). The CDR3 totals 13 residues. V was pared by 7 bases and J by 6 bases, with 16 bases between. The V gene's germline CDR1 is SNHLY and CDR2 FYNNEI. CDR3: CASNGVGEVEQYF. Here the CDR3 DNA reads TGTGCCAGCAATGGGGTGGGGGAAGTCGAGCAGTACTTC.

This clonotype was seen at least ten times. V gene TRBV5-1 combines with J gene TRBJ2-7, with 10 bases aligning to TRBD2. The CDR3 contains 14 residues. V was clipped by 3 bases and J by 2 bases; unmatched bases: 2. The germline gives CDR1 SGHRS, CDR2 YFSETQ. The CDR3 is CASSYLAGAYEQYF. CDR3 sequence (DNA): TGCGCCAGCAGCTACCTAGCGGGGGCCTACGAGCAGTACTTC.

This clonotype came up a few times. The chain couples TRBV19 to TRBJ2-3; TRBD1 matches 8 bases. J lost 0 bases, V lost 10 bases, and 6 bases had no gene match. This CDR3 is built from 14 residues. CDR1 LNHDA and CDR2 SQIVND come from the germline V gene (reference sequence). CDR3 bases: TGTGCCACGGGACAGGATCATAGCACAGATACGCAGTATTTT. Amino acids: CATGQDHSTDTQYF.

This clonotype occurred many times. V and J are TRBV29-1 and TRBJ1-2, with 7 bases that match TRBD1. Germline V gene lookup returns CDR1 SQVTM and CDR2 ANQGSEA. V was pared by 5 bases and J by 10 bases, with 7 bases of the junction left unmatched. CDR3 length equals 11 residues. The CDR3 DNA reads as TGCAGCGTTCAGGGACAGTACGTCTACACCTTC. Its protein is CSVQGQYVYTF. The full variable domain, completed using reference TRBV29-1 and TRBJ1-2, is SAVISQKPSRDICQRGTSLTIQCQVDSQVTMMFWYRQQPGQSLTLIATANQGSEATYESGFVIDKFPISRPNLTFSTLTVSNMSPEDSSIYLCSVQGQYVYTFGSGTRLTVV.

This clonotype has ten or more counts. V is TRBV7-2 and J is TRBJ2-1; 7 nucleotides match TRBD2. V was pared by 7 bases and J by 4 bases, with 4 bases of the junction left unmatched. CDR1 SGHTA and CDR2 FQGNSA come from the germline V gene. The CDR3 loop spans 13 amino acids. The CDR3 region has the DNA TGTGCCAGCACCGTTAGCGGGTACAATGAGCAGTTCTTC. It yields the protein CASTVSGYNEQFF.

This clonotype was picked up a small number of times. The chain links TRBV20-1 to TRBJ2-2; D might be TRBD2 (6 bases). This CDR3 has 14 residues. V shed 3 bases and J shed 7 bases, with 15 bases lying between them. Germline V gives CDR1 DFQATT, CDR2 SNEGSKA (reference sequence). The CDR3 nucleotides read TGCAGTGCTAGTATCGGGGGTGGTGGCGGGGAGCTGTTTTTT. It yields the protein CSASIGGGGGELFF.

This clonotype occurred many times. V and J are TRBV9 and TRBJ2-1, with D perhaps given as TRBD1 or TRBD2 (6 bases each). The CDR3 contains 17 residues. The V end lost 3 bases, the J end lost 2 bases, and 18 bases lay between the germline ends. CDR1 is SGDLS, CDR2 YYNGEE, per germline. This CDR3 is CASSGRLGGPTYNEQFF. The CDR3 DNA sequence: TGTGCCAGCAGCGGAAGACTAGGGGGACCTACCTACAATGAGCAGTTCTTC.

This clonotype was recorded many times. V is TRBV5-6 and J is TRBJ1-2, with a weak D call TRBD1 (6 bases). The germline V gene has CDR1 SGHDT and CDR2 YYEEEE. Trimming stripped 1 base from V and 2 bases from J, with 12 bases between. There are 15 residues in the CDR3. The CDR3 protein is CASSLTQGINYGYTF. The CDR3, as DNA: TGTGCCAGCAGCTTGACACAGGGTATAAACTATGGCTACACCTTC.